Listed here are 16 T cell receptor beta chains from one sample, sequenced in a study of Tregs in tolerant kidney transplant recipients. Sequencing used immunoSEQ multiplex PCR; TCRdb keeps in-frame clones, though not all of them. Here the sample table reports 50,000 or so clones. The starting material was CD4+ T cells from blood, obtained before the transplant. Receptor source: a human donor who received a combined kidney and bone marrow transplant.

A word on this clone: The read gets to within 3 residues of the CDR3 end, and the germline J gene fills in the rest. The chain carries TRBV20-1 and TRBJ2-3; weak D call: TRBD2 (6 bases). CDR1 is DFQATT, CDR2 SNEGSKA, per germline (reference sequence). The CDR3 covers 15 residues. V was clipped by 6 bases and J by 2 bases, with 18 bases between them. The CDR3 protein is CSARPGGASTDTQYF. The covered CDR3 bases are TGCAGTGCCCGGCCCGGCGGGGCCTCCACAGATACG.

To note about this clone: The CDR3 end is not reached by the read, which stops 3 residues before it; the germline J gene fills it in. V gene TRBV30 combines with J gene TRBJ1-5, with 9 bases fitting TRBD1. Looked up from germline, CDR1 is GTSNPN and CDR2 is SVGIG (reference sequence). The CDR3 loop spans 18 amino acids. The trim removed 1 base at V and 1 base at J, leaving 11 bases unmatched. The CDR3 loop reads CAWSGRDRVSISNQPQHF. CDR3 bases read: TGTGCCTGGAGTGGCCGGGACAGGGTTTCGATAAGCAATCAGCCC.

Worth noting for this clone: From the germline J gene comes the end of the CDR3, since the read stops 3 residues before it. V usage is TRBV6-2 or TRBV6-3 and J usage is TRBJ2-1; TRBD2 agrees at 8 bases. J lost 9 bases, V lost 9 bases, and 22 bases had no gene match. The germline V gene encodes CDR1 MNHEY and CDR2 SVGEGT. The CDR3 covers 17 residues. CDR3 bases read: TGTGCCAGTATTAAGGAAGTTGGGACTAGGGCTTGGGGTGAG. Its protein is CASIKEVGTRAWGE. The CDR3 as a whole reads CASIKEVGTRAWGEQFF.

Worth noting for this clone: The sequence runs out 3 residues before the end of the CDR3; the remainder is reconstructed from the germline J gene. V is TRBV7-9 and J is TRBJ2-5; D is unresolved. Germline V gene data show CDR1 as SEHNR and CDR2 as FQNEAQ (reference sequence). The CDR3 loop spans 14 amino acids. Trimming shortened V by 0 bases and J by 1 base, and 6 bases separated the two germline ends. Here the CDR3 reads CASSLAAGQETQYF. CDR3 DNA (partial): TGTGCCAGCAGCTTAGCGGCAGGCCAAGAGACC.

Concerning this clone itself: The read ends 3 residues early relative to the CDR3; the germline J gene fills the gap. The chain combines TRBV7-9 with TRBJ2-7; a possible D gene is TRBD2 (6 bases). The CDR3 extends over 15 amino acids. V lost 0 bases to trimming and J lost 1 base, with 10 bases between them. The germline V gene encodes CDR1 SEHNR and CDR2 FQNEAQ (reference sequence). This chain's CDR3 is CASSLAGTESYEQYF. CDR3 DNA, as far as it was read: TGTGCCAGCAGCTTAGCGGGGACTGAATCCTACGAG. The entire variable domain, with the rest obtained from reference TRBV7-9 and TRBJ2-7, is as follows: DTGVSQNPRHKITKRGQNVTFRCDPISEHNRLYWYRQTLGQGPEFLTYFQNEAQLEKSRLLSDRFSAERPKGSFSTLEIQRTEQGDSAMYLCASSLAGTESYEQYFGPGTRLTVT.

On this clone itself: The CDR3 extends 3 residues past the end of the read, so its final part is completed from the germline J gene. This chain uses TRBV18 with TRBJ1-3, with 7 bases fitting TRBD1. Germline values: CDR1 KGHSH, CDR2 LQKENI. CDR3 length: 13 residues. Losses at the gene ends were 9 bases for V and 5 bases for J; bases not matched to a gene: 7. The CDR3 loop is CASHDRVRNTIYF. The covered CDR3 bases are TGTGCCAGTCACGACAGGGTTCGAAACACC.

Regarding this clone: The read ends 3 residues shy of where the CDR3 ends; the end is completed using the germline J gene. This chain links TRBV7-2 with TRBJ2-5; 13 positions agree with TRBD2. The junction had 3 bases not matched to a gene; V was cut back by 10 bases and J by 4 bases. The CDR3 is 13 amino acids. Looked up from germline, CDR1 is SGHTA and CDR2 is FQGNSA. The CDR3 protein is CAILAGGRETQYF. The CDR3 bases that were read are TGTGCCATACTAGCGGGAGGGAGAGAGACC.

About this clone: The CDR3 goes on 3 residues after the read ends, and that part is filled in from the germline J gene. V and J are TRBV2 and TRBJ2-5, with 8 bases lining up with TRBD1. V lost 9 bases and J lost 7; bases outside the gene matches: 13. The CDR3 covers 14 residues. Per the germline V gene, CDR1 is SNHLY and CDR2 is FYNNEI. The sequenced part of the CDR3 DNA is TGTGCCAGGTTATCGGACAGGGAACGGGGGACC. Translated, it gives CARLSDRERGT. Given in full, the CDR3 is CARLSDRERGTQYF.

The CDR3: CASSPLTGGGTEAFF. The DNA read from the CDR3 is TGCGCCAGCAGCCCGTTAACAGGGGGCGGGACTGAA. The chain couples TRBV5-1 to TRBJ1-1; 9 bases map to TRBD1. The CDR3 is cut off 3 residues early in the read; its end comes from the germline J gene. This CDR3 is built from 15 residues. The junction had 9 bases not matched to a gene; V was cut back by 4 bases and J by 5 bases. Germline V gives CDR1 SGHRS, CDR2 YFSETQ.

A note on this clone: The read finishes 3 residues shy of the CDR3 end, and the germline J gene is used to complete it. V and J are TRBV7-2 and TRBJ2-7, with 7 positions matching TRBD1. The V and J ends lost 5 bases and 2 bases, in that order; junction bases with no gene match: 9. This CDR3 is built from 15 residues. CDR1 is SGHTA, CDR2 FQGNSA, per germline. The CDR3 loop is CASSLGWDRAYEQYF. Partial CDR3 DNA: TGTGCCAGCAGCCTCGGATGGGACAGAGCCTACGAG.

As to this clone: Read coverage stops 3 residues before the CDR3 terminus; the germline J gene supplies the remainder. V usage is TRBV18 and J usage is TRBJ1-1; no definite D call. Germline lookup yields CDR1 KGHSH and CDR2 LQKENI. This CDR3 has 16 residues. The CDR3 loop is CASSPSPIGFFGEAFF. The sequenced part of the CDR3 DNA is TGTGCCAGCTCACCTTCCCCGATCGGGTTTTTCGGGGAA. The variable domain in full, completed from reference TRBV18 and TRBJ1-1, reads NAGVMQNPRHLVRRRGQEARLRCSPMKGHSHVYWYRQLPEEGLKFMVYLQKENIIDESGMPKERFSAEFPKEGPSILRIQQVVRGDSAAYFCASSPSPIGFFGEAFFGQGTRLTVV.

Comment on this clone: From the germline J gene comes the end of the CDR3, since the read stops 3 residues before it. The chain carries TRBV2 and TRBJ1-2; possible D gene TRBD1, 6 bases. Per germline, CDR1 SNHLY and CDR2 FYNNEI. This CDR3 has 14 amino acids. Trimming left V 6 bases short and J 0 bases short, with 11 bases between. CDR3 residues: CASRKQGPNYGYTF. Incomplete CDR3 DNA: TGTGCCAGCAGAAAACAGGGCCCTAACTATGGC.

As regards this clone: The CDR3 end falls 3 residues outside the read, so it is completed with the germline J gene. The chain combines TRBV5-6 with TRBJ2-3; 9 nucleotides line up with TRBD1. Germline CDR1 and CDR2: SGHDT and YYEEEE. V lost 5 bases, J lost 3 bases, and 4 bases stayed unmatched. The CDR3 has 14 residues. The CDR3 DNA, read in part, is TGTGCCAGCAGGCCCGGGACAGGGACAGATACG. Its translation is CASRPGTGTDT. The CDR3 as a whole reads CASRPGTGTDTQYF.

Concerning this clone itself: The read is 3 residues too short to cover the CDR3 end, so that end is filled in from the germline J gene. The chain combines TRBV4-1 with TRBJ1-4; no reliable D call. The CDR3 is 15 amino acids. Germline V gives CDR1 MGHRA, CDR2 YSYEKL. V lost 6 bases and J lost 2, with 13 bases in between. CDR3 sequence: CASSRLTGTNEKLFF. CDR3 DNA, as far as it was read: TGCGCCAGCAGTCGGCTAACGGGGACTAATGAAAAA.

Here the CDR3 reads CASSLFLDTQETQYF. Partial CDR3 DNA: TGTGCCAGCAGCTTATTTCTCGACACCCAAGAGACC. The chain is built from TRBV7-9 and TRBJ2-5; D gene uncertain. The CDR3 is cut off 3 residues early in the read; its end comes from the germline J gene. There are 15 residues in the CDR3. Trimming cost V 2 bases and J 1 base, with 11 bases left between them. CDR1 SEHNR and CDR2 FQNEAQ come from the germline V gene (reference sequence).

About this clone: Sequencing ends 3 residues short of the CDR3 end; the germline J gene provides the rest. The chain carries TRBV30 and TRBJ1-5, with TRBD1 matching over 7 bases. The length of the CDR3 is 15 residues. V lost 2 bases to trimming and J lost 4 bases; unmatched junction nucleotides: 8. Germline CDR1 is GTSNPN and CDR2 is SVGIG (reference sequence). Incomplete CDR3 DNA: TGTGCCTGGAGTCCCACAGACAGGGTTAATCAGCCC. Translating gives CAWSPTDRVNQP. The entire CDR3 sequence reads CAWSPTDRVNQPQHF.